This T cell receptor (beta chain) was identified during a study of T cell repertoires in cytomegalovirus infection. At the level of the study: Shared public TCR beta signatures pointed to both CMV infection and a matching HLA type.

This clonotype occurred many times. Antigen specificity is unknown. TCRdb reprocessed the reads with MiXCR, giving one entry per CDR3 protein. The table records some 940,000 distinct CDR3 sequences, 25% to 40% of them present only once. Trimming removed 4 bases from V and 4 bases from J, with 11 bases in between. Germline lookup yields CDR1 SGHVS and CDR2 FQNEAQ. The CDR3 length is 14 residues. Study-level findings and limits: What dominated the ex vivo response were HLA-C-restricted CMV-specific TCR beta clonotypes.

This TCR came from a human donor in good health (CMV status not recorded). Some clones in this sample may be carry-over from other donors' samples. Sequencing used cultured CD8+ T cells from PBMCs, obtained from culture after CMV antigen stimulation. V and J are TRBV7-8 and TRBJ1-5, with a weak D call TRBD1 (6 bases). The CDR3 spells CASSYTRGNQPQHF. Here the CDR3 DNA reads TGTGCCAGCAGCTATACCAGGGGTAATCAGCCCCAGCATTTT.